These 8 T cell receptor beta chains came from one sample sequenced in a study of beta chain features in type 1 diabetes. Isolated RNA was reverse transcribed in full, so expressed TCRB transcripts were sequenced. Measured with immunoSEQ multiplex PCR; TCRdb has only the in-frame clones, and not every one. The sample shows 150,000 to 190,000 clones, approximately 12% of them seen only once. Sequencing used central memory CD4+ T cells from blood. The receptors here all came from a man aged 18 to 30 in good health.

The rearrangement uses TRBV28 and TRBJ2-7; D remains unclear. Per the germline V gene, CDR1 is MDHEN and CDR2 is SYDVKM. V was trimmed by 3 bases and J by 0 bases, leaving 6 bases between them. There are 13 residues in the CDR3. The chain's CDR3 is CASSFGSSYEQYF. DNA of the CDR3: TGTGCCAGCAGTTTCGGCAGCTCCTACGAGCAGTACTTC. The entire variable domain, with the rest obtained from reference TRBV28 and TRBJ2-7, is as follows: DVKVTQSSRYLVKRTGEKVFLECVQDMDHENMFWYRQDPGLGLRLIYFSYDVKMKEKGDIPEGYSVSREKKERFSLILESASTNQTSMYLCASSFGSSYEQYFGPGTRLTVT.

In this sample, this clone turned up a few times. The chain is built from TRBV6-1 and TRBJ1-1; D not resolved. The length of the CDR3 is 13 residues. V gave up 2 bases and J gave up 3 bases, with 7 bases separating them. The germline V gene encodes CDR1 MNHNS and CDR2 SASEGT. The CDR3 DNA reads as TGTGCCAGCAGTGAACCACCATACACTGAAGCTTTCTTT. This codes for CASSEPPYTEAFF.

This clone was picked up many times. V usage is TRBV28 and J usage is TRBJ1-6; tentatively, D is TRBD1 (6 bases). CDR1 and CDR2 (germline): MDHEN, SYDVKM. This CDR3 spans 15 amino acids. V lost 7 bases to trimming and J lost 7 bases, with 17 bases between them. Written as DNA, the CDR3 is TGTGCCAGCACCGCAAGCGGGGGCTGGAATTCACCCCTCCACTTT. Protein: CASTASGGWNSPLHF.

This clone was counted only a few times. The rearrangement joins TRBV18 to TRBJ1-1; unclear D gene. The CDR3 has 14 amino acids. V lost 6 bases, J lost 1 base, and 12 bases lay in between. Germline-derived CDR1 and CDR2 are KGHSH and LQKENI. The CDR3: CASSYGLKNTEAFF. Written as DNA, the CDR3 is TGTGCCAGCTCTTACGGACTCAAGAACACTGAAGCTTTCTTT.

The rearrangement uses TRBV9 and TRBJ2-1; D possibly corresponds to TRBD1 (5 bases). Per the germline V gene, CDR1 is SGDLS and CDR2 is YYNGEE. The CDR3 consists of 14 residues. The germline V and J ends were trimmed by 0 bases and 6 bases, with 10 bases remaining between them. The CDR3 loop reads CASSVEAGSNEQFF. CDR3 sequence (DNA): TGTGCCAGCAGCGTAGAAGCAGGGTCCAATGAGCAGTTCTTC.

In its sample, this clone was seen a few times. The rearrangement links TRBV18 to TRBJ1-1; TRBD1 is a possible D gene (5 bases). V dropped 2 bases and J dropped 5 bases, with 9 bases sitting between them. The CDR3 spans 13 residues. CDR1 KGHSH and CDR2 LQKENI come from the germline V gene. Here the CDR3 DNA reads TGTGCCAGCTCACCAAAGGGACGGACTGAAGCTTTCTTT. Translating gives CASSPKGRTEAFF.

CDR3 sequence reads: CASSQRGYQETQYF. CDR3 nucleotide sequence: TGCGCCAGCAGCCAAAGGGGGTACCAAGAGACCCAGTACTTC. J is TRBJ2-5 and V is TRBV4-3; D is possibly TRBD1 (6 bases). The CDR3 has 14 amino acids. The V and J ends lost 2 bases and 0 bases respectively, with 7 bases between them. CDR1 and CDR2 (germline): LGHNA, YSLEER.

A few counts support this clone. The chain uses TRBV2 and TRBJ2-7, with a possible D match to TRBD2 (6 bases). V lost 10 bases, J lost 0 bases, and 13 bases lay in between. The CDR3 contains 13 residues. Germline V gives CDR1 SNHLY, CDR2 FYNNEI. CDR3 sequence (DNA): TGTGCCACCGGGGGTGGTAGCTCCTACGAGCAGTACTTC. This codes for CATGGGSSYEQYF.